This T cell receptor beta chain comes out of a study of blood T cell repertoires in COVID-19. Study overall: Samples representing acute and convalescent COVID-19 were sourced from the United States, Italy and Spain. T cells, B-cell-depleted T cells, or PBMCs provided the cDNA or gDNA that served as material.

Study processing details: Reference gene primer amplification yielded estimated nucleated cell counts. TCRdb's table, derived via immunoSEQ multiplex PCR, lists solely in-frame clones and lacks some. For V, J and clone size, that table is used; D and trimming come from the DNA. The table includes about 200,000 clones, approximately 81% detected once. The CDR3 runs 15 residues. Germline V lookup: CDR1 SGHDT, CDR2 YYEEEE. Unmatched junction bases numbered 8, after V lost 3 bases and J lost 7 bases. Material for sequencing was peripheral blood. The chain has TRBV5-6 and TRBJ2-7; 12 bases align to TRBD2. The receptor was isolated from a woman of 80 years or more with acute or convalescent COVID-19. The chain's CDR3 is CASSSSGRAPGEQYF. CDR3 sequence (DNA): TGTGCCAGCAGCTCTAGCGGGAGGGCCCCGGGGGAGCAGTACTTC.